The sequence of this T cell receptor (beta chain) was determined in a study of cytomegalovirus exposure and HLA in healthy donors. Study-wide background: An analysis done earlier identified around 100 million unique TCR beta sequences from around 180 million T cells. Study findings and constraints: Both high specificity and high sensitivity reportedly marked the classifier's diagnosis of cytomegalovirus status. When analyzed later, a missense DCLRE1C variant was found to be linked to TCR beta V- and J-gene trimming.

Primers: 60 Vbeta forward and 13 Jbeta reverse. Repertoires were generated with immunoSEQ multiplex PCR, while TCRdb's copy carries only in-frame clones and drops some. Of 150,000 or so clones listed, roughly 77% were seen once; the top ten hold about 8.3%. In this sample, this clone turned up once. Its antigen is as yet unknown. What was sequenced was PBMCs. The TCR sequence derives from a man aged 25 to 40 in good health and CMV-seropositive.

The CDR3 sequence: CASSFPLNTEAFF. The CDR3 DNA follows: TGTGCCAGCAGCTTTCCGTTGAACACTGAAGCTTTCTTT. V gene TRBV5-6 combines with J gene TRBJ1-1; D ambiguous. The CDR3 has 13 residues. The germline V gene encodes CDR1 SGHDT and CDR2 YYEEEE. Trimming pared 2 bases from V and 0 bases from J, leaving 5 bases between.